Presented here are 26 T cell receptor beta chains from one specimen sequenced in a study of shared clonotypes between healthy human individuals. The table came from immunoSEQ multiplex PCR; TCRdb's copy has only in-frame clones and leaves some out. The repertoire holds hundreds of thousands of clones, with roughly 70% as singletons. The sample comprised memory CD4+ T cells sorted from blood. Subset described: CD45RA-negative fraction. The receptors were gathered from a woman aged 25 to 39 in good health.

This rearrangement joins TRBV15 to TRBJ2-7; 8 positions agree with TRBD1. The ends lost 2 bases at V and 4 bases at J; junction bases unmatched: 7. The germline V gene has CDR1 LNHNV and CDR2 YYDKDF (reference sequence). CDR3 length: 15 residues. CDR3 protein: CATSRSRTGRYEQYF. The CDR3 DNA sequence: TGTGCCACCAGCAGATCCCGGACAGGGAGGTACGAGCAGTACTTC.

CDR3 amino acids: CASTLTTTNEQYF. The DNA for the CDR3 is TGTGCCAGCACCCTTACTACGACAAACGAGCAGTACTTC. This sequence joins TRBV11-2 and TRBJ2-7; D gene unclear. Germline loops: CDR1 SGHAT, CDR2 FQNNGV. The CDR3 has 13 residues. Trimming left V 7 bases short and J 5 bases short, with 15 bases between. The entire variable domain, with the rest obtained from reference TRBV11-2 and TRBJ2-7, is as follows: EAGVAQSPRYKIIEKRQSVAFWCNPISGHATLYWYQQILGQGPKLLIQFQNNGVVDDSQLPKDRFSAERLKGVDSTLKIQPAKLEDSAVYLCASTLTTTNEQYFGPGTRLTVT.

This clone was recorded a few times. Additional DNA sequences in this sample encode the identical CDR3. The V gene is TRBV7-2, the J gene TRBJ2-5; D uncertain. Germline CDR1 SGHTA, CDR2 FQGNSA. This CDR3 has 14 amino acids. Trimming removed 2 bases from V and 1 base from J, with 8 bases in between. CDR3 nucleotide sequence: TGTGCCAGCAGCTTAAAGGCTTTCCAAGAGACCCAGTACTTC. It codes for CASSLKAFQETQYF.

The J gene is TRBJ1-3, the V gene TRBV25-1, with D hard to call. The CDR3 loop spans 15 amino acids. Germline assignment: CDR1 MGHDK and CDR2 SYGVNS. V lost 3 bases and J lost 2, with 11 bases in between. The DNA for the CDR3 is TGTGCCAGCAGTGACGTAGAAGGGCCTGGAAACACCATATATTTT. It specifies CASSDVEGPGNTIYF. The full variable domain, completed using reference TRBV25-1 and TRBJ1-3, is EADIYQTPRYLVIGTGKKITLECSQTMGHDKMYWYQQDPGMELHLIHYSYGVNSTEKGDLSSESTVSRIRTEHFPLTLESARPSHTSQYLCASSDVEGPGNTIYFGEGSWLTVV.

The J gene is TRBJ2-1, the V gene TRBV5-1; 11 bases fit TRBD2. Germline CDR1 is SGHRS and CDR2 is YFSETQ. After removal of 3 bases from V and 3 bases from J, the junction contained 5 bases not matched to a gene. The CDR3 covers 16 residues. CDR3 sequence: CASSSGLAGFYNEQFF. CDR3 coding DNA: TGCGCCAGCAGCTCCGGACTAGCGGGTTTCTACAATGAGCAGTTCTTC.

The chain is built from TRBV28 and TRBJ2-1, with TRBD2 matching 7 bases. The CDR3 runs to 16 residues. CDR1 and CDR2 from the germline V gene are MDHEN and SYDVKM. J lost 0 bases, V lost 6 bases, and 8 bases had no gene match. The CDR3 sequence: CASSSTSRSSYNEQFF. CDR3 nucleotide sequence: TGTGCCAGCAGCTCGACTAGCCGGAGCTCCTACAATGAGCAGTTCTTC.

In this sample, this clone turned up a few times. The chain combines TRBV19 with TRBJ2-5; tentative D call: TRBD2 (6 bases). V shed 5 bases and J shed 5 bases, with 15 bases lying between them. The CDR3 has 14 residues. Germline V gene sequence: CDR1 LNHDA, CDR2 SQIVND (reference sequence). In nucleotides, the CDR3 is TGTGCCAGTAGTTCCGGGAGCGGAACGGAGACCCAGTACTTC. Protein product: CASSSGSGTETQYF. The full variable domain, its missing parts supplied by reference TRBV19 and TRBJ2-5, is DGGITQSPKYLFRKEGQNVTLSCEQNLNHDAMYWYRQDPGQGLRLIYYSQIVNDFQKGDIAEGYSVSREKKESFPLTVTSAQKNPTAFYLCASSSGSGTETQYFGPGTRLLVL.

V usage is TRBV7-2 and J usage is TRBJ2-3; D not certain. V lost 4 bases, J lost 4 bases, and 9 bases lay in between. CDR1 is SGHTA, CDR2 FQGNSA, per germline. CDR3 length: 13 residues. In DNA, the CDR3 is TGTGCCAGCAGCTCATATCTGGCAGATACGCAGTATTTT. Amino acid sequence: CASSSYLADTQYF.

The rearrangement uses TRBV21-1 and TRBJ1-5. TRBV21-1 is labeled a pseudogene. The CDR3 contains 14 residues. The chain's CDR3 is CASSKVYVNQPQHF. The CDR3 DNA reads TGTGCCAGCAGCAAAGTATACGTAAATCAGCCCCAGCATTTT.

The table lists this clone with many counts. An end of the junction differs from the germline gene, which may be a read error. The CDR3 nucleotides read TGTGCCGGCAGGACAGTGAACACTGAAGCTTTCTTT. This codes for CAGRTVNTEAFF. The chain employs TRBV6-1 and TRBJ1-1, with a tentative D call TRBD1 (6 bases). Looked up from germline, CDR1 is MNHNS and CDR2 is SASEGT. CDR3 length: 12 residues.

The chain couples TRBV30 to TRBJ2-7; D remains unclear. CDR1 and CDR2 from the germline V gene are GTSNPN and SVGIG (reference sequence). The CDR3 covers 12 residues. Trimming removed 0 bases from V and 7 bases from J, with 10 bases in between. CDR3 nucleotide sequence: TGTGCCTGGAGTGTACTTGGGTTTGAGCAGTACTTC. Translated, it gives CAWSVLGFEQYF.

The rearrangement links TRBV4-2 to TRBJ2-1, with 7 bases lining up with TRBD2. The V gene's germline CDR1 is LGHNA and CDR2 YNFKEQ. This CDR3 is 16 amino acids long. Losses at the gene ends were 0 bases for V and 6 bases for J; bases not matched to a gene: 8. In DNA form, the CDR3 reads TGTGCCAGCAGCCAAGATTTGAGCGGGGCCGCCAATGAGCAGTTCTTC. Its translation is CASSQDLSGAANEQFF.

The CDR3 here is CASSYGGNSNSPLHF. The CDR3 coding sequence is TGTGCCAGCAGCTATGGGGGGAATTCCAATTCACCCCTCCACTTT. The chain couples TRBV4-2 to TRBJ1-6; D is possibly TRBD1 (5 bases). Trimming stripped 5 bases from V and 7 bases from J, with 15 bases between. CDR1 is LGHNA, CDR2 YNFKEQ, per germline. CDR3 size: 15 residues.

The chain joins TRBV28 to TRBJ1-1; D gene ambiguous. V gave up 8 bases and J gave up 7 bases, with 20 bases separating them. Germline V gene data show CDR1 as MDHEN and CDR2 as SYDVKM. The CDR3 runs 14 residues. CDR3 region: CASGPTNLPFEAFF. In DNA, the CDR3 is TGTGCCAGCGGTCCTACCAATCTGCCCTTTGAAGCTTTCTTT.

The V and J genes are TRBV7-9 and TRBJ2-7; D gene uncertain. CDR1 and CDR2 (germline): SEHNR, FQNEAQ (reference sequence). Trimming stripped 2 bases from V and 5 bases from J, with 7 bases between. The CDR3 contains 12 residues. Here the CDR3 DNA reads TGTGCCAGCAGCTTATCTGTAGACGAGCAGTACTTC. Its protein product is CASSLSVDEQYF.

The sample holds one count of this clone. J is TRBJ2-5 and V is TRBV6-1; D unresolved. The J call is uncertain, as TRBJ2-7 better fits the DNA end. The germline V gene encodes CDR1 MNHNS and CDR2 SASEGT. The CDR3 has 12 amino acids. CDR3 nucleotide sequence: TGTGCCAGCAGTGGGGCCAGATACGAGCAGTACTTC. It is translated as CASSGARYEQYF.

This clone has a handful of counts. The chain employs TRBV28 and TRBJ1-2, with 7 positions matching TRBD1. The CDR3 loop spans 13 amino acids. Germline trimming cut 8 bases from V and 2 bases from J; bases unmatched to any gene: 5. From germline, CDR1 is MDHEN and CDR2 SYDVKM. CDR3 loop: CASGTGDNYGYTF. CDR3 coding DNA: TGTGCCAGCGGTACAGGGGACAACTATGGCTACACCTTC.

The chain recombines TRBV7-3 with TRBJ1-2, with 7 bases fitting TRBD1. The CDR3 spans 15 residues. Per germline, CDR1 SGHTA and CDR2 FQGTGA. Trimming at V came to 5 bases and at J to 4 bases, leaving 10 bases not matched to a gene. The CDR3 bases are TGTGCCAGCAGCGGAACAGGGGCACGGTCCTATGGCTACACCTTC. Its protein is CASSGTGARSYGYTF.

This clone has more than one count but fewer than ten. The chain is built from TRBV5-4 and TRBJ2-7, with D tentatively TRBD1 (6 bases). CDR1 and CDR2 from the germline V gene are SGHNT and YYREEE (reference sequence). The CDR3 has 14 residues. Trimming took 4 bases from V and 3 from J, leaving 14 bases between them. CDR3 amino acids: CASSRGRDIYEQYF. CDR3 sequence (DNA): TGTGCCAGCAGCCGCGGCCGGGACATCTACGAGCAGTACTTC.

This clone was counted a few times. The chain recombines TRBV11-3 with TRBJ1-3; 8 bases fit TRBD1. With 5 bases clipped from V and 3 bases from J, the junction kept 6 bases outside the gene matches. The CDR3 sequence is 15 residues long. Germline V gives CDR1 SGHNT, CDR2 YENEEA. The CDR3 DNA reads TGTGCCAGCAGCCAGGGGGCAAGCAGTGGAAACACCATATATTTT. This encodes CASSQGASSGNTIYF. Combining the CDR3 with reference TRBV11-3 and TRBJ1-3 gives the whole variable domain EAGVVQSPRYKIIEKKQPVAFWCNPISGHNTLYWYLQNLGQGPELLIRYENEEAVDDSQLPKDRFSAERLKGVDSTLKIQPAELGDSAVYLCASSQGASSGNTIYFGEGSWLTVV.

Here the CDR3 DNA reads TGTGCCAGCACCTTAGGGGCGGGAGGTCCCTACGAGCAGTACTTC. It specifies CASTLGAGGPYEQYF. V usage is TRBV5-4 and J usage is TRBJ2-7; TRBD2 matches 8 bases. The CDR3 loop spans 15 amino acids. Germline values: CDR1 SGHNT, CDR2 YYREEE (reference sequence). Losses at the gene ends were 6 bases for V and 2 bases for J; bases not matched to a gene: 10.

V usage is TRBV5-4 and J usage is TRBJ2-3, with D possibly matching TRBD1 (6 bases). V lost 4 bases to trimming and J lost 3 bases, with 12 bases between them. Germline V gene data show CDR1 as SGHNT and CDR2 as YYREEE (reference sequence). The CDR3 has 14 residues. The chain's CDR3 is CASSEGVTTDTQYF. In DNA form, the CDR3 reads TGTGCCAGCAGCGAGGGGGTTACGACAGATACGCAGTATTTT.

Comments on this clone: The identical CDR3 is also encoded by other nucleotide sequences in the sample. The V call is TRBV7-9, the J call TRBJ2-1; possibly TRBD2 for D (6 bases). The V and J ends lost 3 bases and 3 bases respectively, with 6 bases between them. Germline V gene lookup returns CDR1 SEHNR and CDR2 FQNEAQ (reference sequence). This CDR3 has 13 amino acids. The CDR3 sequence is CASSFSGYNEQFF. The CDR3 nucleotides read TGTGCCAGCAGCTTTAGCGGCTACAATGAGCAGTTCTTC. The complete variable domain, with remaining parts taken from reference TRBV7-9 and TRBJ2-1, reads DTGVSQNPRHKITKRGQNVTFRCDPISEHNRLYWYRQTLGQGPEFLTYFQNEAQLEKSRLLSDRFSAERPKGSFSTLEIQRTEQGDSAMYLCASSFSGYNEQFFGPGTRLTVL.

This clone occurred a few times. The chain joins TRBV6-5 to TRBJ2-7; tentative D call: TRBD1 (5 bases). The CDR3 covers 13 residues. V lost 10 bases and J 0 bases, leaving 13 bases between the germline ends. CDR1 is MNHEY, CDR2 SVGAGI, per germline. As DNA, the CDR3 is TGTGCCATCATGACAGCGAGCTCCTACGAGCAGTACTTC. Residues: CAIMTASSYEQYF.

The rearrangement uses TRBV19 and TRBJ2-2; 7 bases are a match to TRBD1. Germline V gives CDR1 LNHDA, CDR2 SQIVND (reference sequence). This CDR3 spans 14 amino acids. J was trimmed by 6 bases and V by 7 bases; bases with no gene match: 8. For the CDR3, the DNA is TGTGCCAGTACCATCCGGACAGGCGCCGGGGAGCTGTTTTTT. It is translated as CASTIRTGAGELFF. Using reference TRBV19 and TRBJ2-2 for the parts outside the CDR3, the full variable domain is DGGITQSPKYLFRKEGQNVTLSCEQNLNHDAMYWYRQDPGQGLRLIYYSQIVNDFQKGDIAEGYSVSREKKESFPLTVTSAQKNPTAFYLCASTIRTGAGELFFGEGSRLTVL.

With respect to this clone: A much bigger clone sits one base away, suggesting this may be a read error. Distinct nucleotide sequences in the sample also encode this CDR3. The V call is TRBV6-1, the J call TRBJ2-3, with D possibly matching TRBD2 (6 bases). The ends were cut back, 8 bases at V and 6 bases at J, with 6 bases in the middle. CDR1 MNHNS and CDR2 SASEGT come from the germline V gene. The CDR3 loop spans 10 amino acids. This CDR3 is CASGRDTQYF. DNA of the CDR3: TGTGCCAGCGGGAGGGATACGCAGTATTTT.